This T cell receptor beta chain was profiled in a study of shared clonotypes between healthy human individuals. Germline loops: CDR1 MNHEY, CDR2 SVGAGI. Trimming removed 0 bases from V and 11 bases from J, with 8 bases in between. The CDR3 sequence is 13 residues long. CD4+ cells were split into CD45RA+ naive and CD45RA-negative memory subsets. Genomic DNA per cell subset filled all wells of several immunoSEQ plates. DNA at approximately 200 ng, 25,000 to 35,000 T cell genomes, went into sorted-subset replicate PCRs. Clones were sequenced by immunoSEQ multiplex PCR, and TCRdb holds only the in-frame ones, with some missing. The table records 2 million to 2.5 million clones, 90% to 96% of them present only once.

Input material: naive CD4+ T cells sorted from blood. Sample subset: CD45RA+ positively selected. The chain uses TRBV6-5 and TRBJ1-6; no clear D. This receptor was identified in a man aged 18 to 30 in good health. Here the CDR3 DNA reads TGTGCCAGCAGTTACTCGCAGATACCACCCCTCCACTTT. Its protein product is CASSYSQIPPLHF.